This T cell receptor (beta chain) originates from a study of beta chain features in type 1 diabetes. Concerning this clone: Its specificity is unknown.

As every portion of the isolated RNA was reverse transcribed, the sequencing read expressed TCRB transcripts. TCRdb keeps only in-frame clones here, not all; method: immunoSEQ multiplex PCR. Found here are more than 300,000 clones, less than 15% of them singletons; the top ten hold approximately 0.019%. Broader study findings: In all four CD4+ subsets, TCRB CDR3 length was significantly, moderately reduced in type 1 diabetes. Cells that show high TCR expression could be over-represented by cDNA sequencing. A closer apparent resemblance between naive, central memory and Treg TCRB repertoires was seen in patients than in healthy donors.

Sequencing was performed on naive CD4+ T cells from blood. This receptor was taken from a woman aged 18 to 35 in good health.

DNA for the CDR3: TGTGCCAGCAGCGAGACAGGGACGGGCTATGGCTACACCTTC. Its protein is CASSETGTGYGYTF. The rearrangement uses TRBV7-9 and TRBJ1-2; 7 nucleotides line up with TRBD1. V was clipped by 5 bases and J by 4 bases; unmatched bases: 7. Germline V CDR1 and CDR2: SEHNR, FQNEAQ (reference sequence). This CDR3 contains 14 residues.